Listed below are T cell receptor beta chains from one sample, sequenced in a study of shared clonotypes between healthy human individuals. The repertoire was sequenced with immunoSEQ multiplex PCR; TCRdb's copy has only in-frame clones and lacks some. Among about 980,000 clones listed, around three quarters were seen once. What was sequenced was memory CD4+ T cells sorted from blood. These receptors all stem from a man between 18 and 29 years old in good health. Each CDR3 is given without its conserved first and last residue. The order of the fields is V gene, J gene, CDR3 protein.

V gene: TRBV4-3; J gene: TRBJ1-2; CDR3 protein: ASSQHTGLTGGSYT
V gene: TRBV30; J gene: TRBJ1-2; CDR3 protein: AGTGEGLNGYT
V gene: TRBV5-6; J gene: TRBJ2-1; CDR3 protein: ASSRSRVYSYNEQF
V gene: TRBV5-1; J gene: TRBJ2-5; CDR3 protein: ASSLVTEGTQY
V gene: TRBV5-6; J gene: TRBJ2-3; CDR3 protein: ASSVLGQDSTDTQY
V gene: TRBV19; J gene: TRBJ1-1; CDR3 protein: ASSIRRGTEAF
V gene: TRBV29-1; J gene: TRBJ2-1; CDR3 protein: SVQEVAGGLNEQF
V gene: TRBV10-2; J gene: TRBJ1-3; CDR3 protein: ASSEVRPGGNTIY
V gene: TRBV28; J gene: TRBJ1-5; CDR3 protein: ASSLLGGNQPQH
V gene: TRBV18; J gene: TRBJ2-7; CDR3 protein: ASSPPGLAGGLEQY
V gene: TRBV2; J gene: TRBJ2-3; CDR3 protein: ASKSGAGDTQY
V gene: TRBV9; J gene: TRBJ1-5; CDR3 protein: ASSVGPYNQPQH
V gene: TRBV2; J gene: TRBJ2-5; CDR3 protein: ASSVGTGRRETQY
V gene: TRBV6-1; J gene: TRBJ1-5; CDR3 protein: ASSEISRVGNQPQH
V gene: TRBV2; J gene: TRBJ2-7; CDR3 protein: ASREDSYEQY
V gene: TRBV5-1; J gene: TRBJ1-2; CDR3 protein: ASSSATLNYGYT
V gene: TRBV6-6; J gene: TRBJ2-1; CDR3 protein: ASSYRTVSSYNEQF
V gene: TRBV5-1; J gene: TRBJ2-1; CDR3 protein: ASSLGSGRGYNEQF
V gene: TRBV5-1; J gene: TRBJ2-1; CDR3 protein: ASSPDSGGLNEQF
V gene: TRBV29-1; J gene: TRBJ2-3; CDR3 protein: SGCPSGSKTDTQY
V gene: TRBV5-1; J gene: TRBJ2-3; CDR3 protein: ASSLDGGSTDTQY
V gene: TRBV2; J gene: TRBJ2-3; CDR3 protein: ASSEDRGFADTQY
V gene: TRBV28; J gene: TRBJ2-5; CDR3 protein: ASSHQDNQETQY
V gene: TRBV9; J gene: TRBJ2-2; CDR3 protein: ASSVKLAGTAGELF
V gene: TRBV9; J gene: TRBJ2-1; CDR3 protein: ASSVAPVITYNEQF
V gene: TRBV6-1; J gene: TRBJ2-7; CDR3 protein: ASSLHFSYEQY